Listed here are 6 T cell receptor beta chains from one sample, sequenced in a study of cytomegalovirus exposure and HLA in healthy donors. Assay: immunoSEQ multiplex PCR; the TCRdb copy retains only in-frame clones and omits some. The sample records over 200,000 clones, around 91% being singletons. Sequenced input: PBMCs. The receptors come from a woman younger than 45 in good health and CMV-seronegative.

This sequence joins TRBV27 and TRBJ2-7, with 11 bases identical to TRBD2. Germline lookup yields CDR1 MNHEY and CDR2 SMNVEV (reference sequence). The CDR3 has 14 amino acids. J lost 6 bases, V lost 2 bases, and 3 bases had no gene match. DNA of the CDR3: TGTGCCAGCAGTTTAGGGACTAGCGGAGTCGAGCAGTACTTC. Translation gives CASSLGTSGVEQYF.

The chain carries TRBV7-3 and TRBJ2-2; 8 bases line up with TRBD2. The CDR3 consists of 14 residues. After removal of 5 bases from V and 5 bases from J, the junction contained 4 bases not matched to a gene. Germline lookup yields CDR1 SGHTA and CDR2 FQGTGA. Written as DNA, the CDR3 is TGTGCCAGCAGCACGGGAGGGAAGACCGGGGAGCTGTTTTTT. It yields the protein CASSTGGKTGELFF.

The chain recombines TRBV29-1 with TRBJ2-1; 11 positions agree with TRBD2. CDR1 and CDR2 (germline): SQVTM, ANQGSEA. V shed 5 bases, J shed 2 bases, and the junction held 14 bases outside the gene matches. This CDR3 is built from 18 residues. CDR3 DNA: TGCAGCGTTCCTCCGGGGACTAGCGGCAAAGGGACCTACAATGAGCAGTTCTTC. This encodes CSVPPGTSGKGTYNEQFF.

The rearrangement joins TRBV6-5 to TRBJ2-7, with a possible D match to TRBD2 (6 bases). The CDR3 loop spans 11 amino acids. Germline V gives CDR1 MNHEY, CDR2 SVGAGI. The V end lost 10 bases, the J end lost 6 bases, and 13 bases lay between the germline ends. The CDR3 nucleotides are TGTGCCATTGCTGAGCGGGTCGAGCAGTACTTC. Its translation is CAIAERVEQYF.

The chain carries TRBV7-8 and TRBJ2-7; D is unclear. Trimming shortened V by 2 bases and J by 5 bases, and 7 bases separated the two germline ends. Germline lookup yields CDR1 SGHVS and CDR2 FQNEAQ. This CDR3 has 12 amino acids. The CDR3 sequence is CASSLWGNEQYF. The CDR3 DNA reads TGTGCCAGCAGCTTATGGGGAAACGAGCAGTACTTC.

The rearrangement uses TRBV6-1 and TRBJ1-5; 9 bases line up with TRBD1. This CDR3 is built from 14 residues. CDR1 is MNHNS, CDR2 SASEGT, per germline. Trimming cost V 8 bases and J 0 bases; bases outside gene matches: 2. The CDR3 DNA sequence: TGTGCCAGCGGGACAGGGAGTAGCAATCAGCCCCAGCATTTT. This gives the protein CASGTGSSNQPQHF.